This is a list of T cell receptor beta chains from one sample in a study of shared clonotypes between healthy human individuals. Sequenced by immunoSEQ multiplex PCR; TCRdb stores in-frame clones only, minus some. This sample has around 550,000 clones, with 90% to 97% found just once. The sample comprised naive CD4+ T cells sorted from blood. The receptors come from a woman between 25 and 40 years old in good health. Both conserved end residues are part of each CDR3. D genes are given only for firm matches. Only part of the rows carry a size: once, few, many, or a class if the clone is expanded.

j_call: TRBJ2-2; d_call: .; v_call: TRBV13; clone_size: .; cdr3_aa: CASSPAWGSGGELFF; cdr3_nt: TGTGCCAGCAGCCCGGCATGGGGGTCCGGCGGGGAGCTGTTTTTT
j_call: TRBJ1-6; d_call: .; v_call: TRBV7-9; clone_size: .; cdr3_aa: CASSLDWQGDSPLHF; cdr3_nt: TGTGCCAGCAGCTTAGACTGGCAGGGAGACTCACCCCTCCACTTT
j_call: TRBJ2-5; d_call: .; v_call: TRBV25-1; clone_size: .; cdr3_aa: CASSDETDSRSQQYF; cdr3_nt: TGTGCCAGCAGTGACGAAACCGACTCCCGCTCGCAGCAGTACTTC
j_call: TRBJ2-7; d_call: TRBD2; v_call: TRBV10-3; clone_size: .; cdr3_aa: CAISESGAGGLKEQYF; cdr3_nt: TGTGCCATCAGTGAGTCCGGGGCGGGAGGGCTTAAGGAGCAGTACTTC
j_call: TRBJ1-2; d_call: TRBD1; v_call: TRBV28; clone_size: .; cdr3_aa: CASSPTGWRGYTF; cdr3_nt: TGTGCCAGCAGCCCGACAGGGTGGCGCGGCTACACCTTC
j_call: TRBJ1-1; d_call: .; v_call: TRBV28; clone_size: once; cdr3_aa: CASRPRTLTEAFF; cdr3_nt: TGTGCCAGCCGCCCGAGGACGCTGACTGAAGCTTTCTTT
j_call: TRBJ2-7; d_call: .; v_call: TRBV19; clone_size: .; cdr3_aa: CASSKGGESYEQYF; cdr3_nt: TGTGCCAGTAGCAAAGGAGGGGAAAGTTACGAGCAGTACTTC
j_call: TRBJ2-5; d_call: TRBD1; v_call: TRBV7-9; clone_size: .; cdr3_aa: CASSPTGTGKLETQYF; cdr3_nt: TGTGCCAGCAGCCCGACCGGGACAGGGAAGTTGGAGACCCAGTACTTC
j_call: TRBJ1-1; d_call: TRBD1; v_call: TRBV5-1; clone_size: .; cdr3_aa: CASSLVAGTGKGEAFF; cdr3_nt: TGCGCCAGCAGCTTGGTTGCCGGGACAGGGAAGGGGGAAGCTTTCTTT
j_call: TRBJ1-1; d_call: .; v_call: TRBV7-2; clone_size: .; cdr3_aa: CASSSGGIMNTEAFF; cdr3_nt: TGTGCCAGCAGCTCCGGGGGCATTATGAACACTGAAGCTTTCTTT
j_call: TRBJ2-2; d_call: TRBD1; v_call: TRBV5-5; clone_size: .; cdr3_aa: CASKYRGQIGELFF; cdr3_nt: TGTGCCAGCAAGTACAGGGGGCAGATCGGGGAGCTGTTTTTT
j_call: TRBJ2-1; d_call: .; v_call: TRBV20-1; clone_size: .; cdr3_aa: CSAVPPDEQFF; cdr3_nt: TGCAGTGCTGTACCCCCGGATGAGCAGTTCTTC
j_call: TRBJ2-3; d_call: TRBD2; v_call: TRBV2; clone_size: .; cdr3_aa: CASSGTSYADTQYF; cdr3_nt: TGTGCCAGCTCCGGGACTAGCTATGCAGATACGCAGTATTTT